Listed here are 9 T cell receptor beta chains from one sample, sequenced in a study of CD8+ T cells in alopecia areata. Reverse transcription of extracted RNA yielded cDNA, which provided the sequencing template. The assay was immunoSEQ multiplex PCR, and TCRdb's table has in-frame clones only and misses some. The top ten hold approximately 2.4% of the sample, which has more than 200,000 clones, less than 50% seen once. Described treatment: oral pan-JAK inhibitor, 5-10 mg twice daily. Material: CD4+ T cells sorted from blood, obtained around week 36, from a patient treated with tofacitinib. All receptors come from a human donor with alopecia areata.

A single count supports this clone. This chain connects TRBV30 to TRBJ2-4; possibly TRBD2 for D (6 bases). CDR3 size: 14 residues. Germline V gives CDR1 GTSNPN, CDR2 SVGIG (reference sequence). Trimming removed 4 bases from V and 7 bases from J, with 17 bases in between. DNA for the CDR3: TGTGCCTGGACGGTAACGGGAGAGGGTAACATTCAGTACTTC. Amino acid sequence: CAWTVTGEGNIQYF.

The chain recombines TRBV6-5 with TRBJ2-4; possibly TRBD1 or TRBD2 for D (5 bases each). The V gene lost 7 bases and the J gene lost 7 bases, with 17 bases spanning the gap. This CDR3 has 14 amino acids. CDR1 is MNHEY, CDR2 SVGAGI, per germline. The CDR3 bases are TGTGCCAGCACCAAGGGACCCCAAAGGAACATTCAGTACTTC. Translated, it gives CASTKGPQRNIQYF.

This chain uses TRBV7-9 with TRBJ2-3; TRBD2 is a possible D gene (5 bases). Trimming stripped 2 bases from V and 6 bases from J, with 18 bases between. This CDR3 has 16 amino acids. Germline V lookup: CDR1 SEHNR, CDR2 FQNEAQ (reference sequence). CDR3 loop: CASSLSTYTTGDTQYF. CDR3 DNA sequence: TGTGCCAGCAGCTTATCCACGTATACTACGGGGGATACGCAGTATTTT.

Only a few counts were recorded for this clone. Other DNA sequences within the sample encode an identical CDR3. The rearrangement links TRBV30 to TRBJ2-5, with 11 nucleotides matching TRBD2. The CDR3 consists of 13 residues. Germline-derived CDR1 and CDR2 are GTSNPN and SVGIG (reference sequence). Trimming removed 2 bases from V and 5 bases from J; junction bases left unmatched: 1. The CDR3 loop is CAWSLAGGETQYF. The CDR3, as DNA: TGTGCCTGGAGTTTAGCGGGAGGGGAGACCCAGTACTTC. Supplemented by reference TRBV30 and TRBJ2-5, the full variable domain reads SQTIHQWPATLVQPVGSPLSLECTVEGTSNPNLYWYRQAAGRGLQLLFYSVGIGQISSEVPQNLSASRPQDRQFILSSKKLLLSDSGFYLCAWSLAGGETQYFGPGTRLLVL.

A few counts support this clone. The chain recombines TRBV29-1 with TRBJ2-2; D is unclear. The CDR3 runs 13 residues. Between the trimmed V and J ends, which lost 3 bases and 5 bases, there was a span of 10 bases. Germline CDR1 is SQVTM and CDR2 is ANQGSEA. CDR3 sequence reads: CSVDLQNTGELFF. CDR3 sequence (DNA): TGCAGCGTTGACCTTCAGAATACCGGGGAGCTGTTTTTT.

This clone was detected a few times. In nucleotides, the CDR3 is TGTGCCAGCAGGGCCCGGGACCCTTCTGGGGCCAACGTCCTGACTTTC. This gives the protein CASRARDPSGANVLTF. The rearrangement links TRBV5-4 to TRBJ2-6; D tentatively reads TRBD1 or TRBD2 (5 bases each). This CDR3 spans 16 amino acids. Looked up from germline, CDR1 is SGHNT and CDR2 is YYREEE (reference sequence). V was trimmed by 5 bases and J by 1 base, leaving 13 bases between them.

This CDR3 reads CASSAPGALGSSGANVLTF. The CDR3, as DNA: TGTGCCAGCAGCGCCCCCGGGGCCCTGGGGAGCTCTGGGGCCAACGTCCTGACTTTC. The chain recombines TRBV9 with TRBJ2-6; D possibly matches TRBD1 or TRBD2 (5 bases each). The germline V and J ends were trimmed by 3 bases and 0 bases, with 19 bases remaining between them. The CDR3 runs 19 residues. The germline gives CDR1 SGDLS, CDR2 YYNGEE.

The chain has TRBV2 and TRBJ1-1; no definite D call. V dropped 7 bases and J dropped 1 base, with 10 bases sitting between them. CDR3 length: 13 residues. Germline loops: CDR1 SNHLY, CDR2 FYNNEI. The DNA for the CDR3 is TGTGCCAGCACCCCGGCCCGGAACACTGAAGCTTTCTTT. The encoded protein is CASTPARNTEAFF.

This clone was recorded a few times. The chain is built from TRBV5-1 and TRBJ2-7; 14 nucleotides align to TRBD2. The CDR3 loop spans 17 amino acids. V trimming: 0 bases; J trimming: 6 bases; junction bases outside the gene matches: 8. Germline values: CDR1 SGHRS, CDR2 YFSETQ. CDR3 region: CASSLVGLAGVQGEQYF. As DNA, the CDR3 is TGCGCCAGCAGCTTGGTGGGACTAGCGGGAGTTCAGGGCGAGCAGTACTTC.